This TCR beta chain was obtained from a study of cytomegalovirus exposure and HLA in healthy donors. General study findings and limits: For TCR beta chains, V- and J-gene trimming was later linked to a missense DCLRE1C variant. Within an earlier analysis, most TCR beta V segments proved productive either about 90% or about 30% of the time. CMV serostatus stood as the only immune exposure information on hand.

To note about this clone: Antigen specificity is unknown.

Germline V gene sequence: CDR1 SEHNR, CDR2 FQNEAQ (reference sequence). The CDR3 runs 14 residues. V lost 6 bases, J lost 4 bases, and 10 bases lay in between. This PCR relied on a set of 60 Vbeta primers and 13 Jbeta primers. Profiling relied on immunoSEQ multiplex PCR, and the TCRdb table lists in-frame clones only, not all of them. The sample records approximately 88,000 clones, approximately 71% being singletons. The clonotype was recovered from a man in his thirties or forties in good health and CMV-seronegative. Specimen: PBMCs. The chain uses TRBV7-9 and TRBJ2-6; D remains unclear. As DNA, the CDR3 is TGTGCCAGCAGTGTCAGTGAAGGGGCCAACGTCCTGACTTTC. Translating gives CASSVSEGANVLTF.